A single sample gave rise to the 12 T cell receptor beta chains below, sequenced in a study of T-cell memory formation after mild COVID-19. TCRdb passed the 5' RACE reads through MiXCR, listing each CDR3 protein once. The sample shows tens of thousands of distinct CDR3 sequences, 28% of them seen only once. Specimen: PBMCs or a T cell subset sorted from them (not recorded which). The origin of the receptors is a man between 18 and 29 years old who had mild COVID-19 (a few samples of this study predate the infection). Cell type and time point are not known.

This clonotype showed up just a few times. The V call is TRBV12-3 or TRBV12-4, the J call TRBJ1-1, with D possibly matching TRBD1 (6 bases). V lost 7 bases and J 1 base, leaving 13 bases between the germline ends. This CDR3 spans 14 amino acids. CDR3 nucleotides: TGTGCCAGCACCTGGGGCAGGGGGAACACTGAAGCTTTCTTT. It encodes CASTWGRGNTEAFF.

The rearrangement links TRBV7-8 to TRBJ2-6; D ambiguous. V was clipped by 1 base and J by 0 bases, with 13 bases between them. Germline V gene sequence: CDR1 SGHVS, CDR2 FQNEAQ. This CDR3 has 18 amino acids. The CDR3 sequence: CASSLGRSLDSGANVLTF. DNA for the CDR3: TGTGCCAGCAGCTTAGGAAGGAGTCTTGACTCTGGGGCCAACGTCCTGACTTTC.

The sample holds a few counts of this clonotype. The CDR3 DNA sequence: TGCGCCAGCAGACTCGCTCTACAGGGGCAAAGCTACGAGCAGTACTTC. Its translation is CASRLALQGQSYEQYF. The V and J genes are TRBV4-1 and TRBJ2-7; 7 bases are a match to TRBD1. This CDR3 is 16 amino acids long. With V trimmed by 6 bases and J by 3 bases, 14 bases remained unmatched. Germline values: CDR1 MGHRA, CDR2 YSYEKL.

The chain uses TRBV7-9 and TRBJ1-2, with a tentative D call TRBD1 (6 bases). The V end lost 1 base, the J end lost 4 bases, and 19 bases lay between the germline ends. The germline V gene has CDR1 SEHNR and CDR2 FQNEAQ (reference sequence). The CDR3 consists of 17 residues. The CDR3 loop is CASSLGLYAGDVYGYTF. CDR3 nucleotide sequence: TGTGCCAGCAGCTTAGGACTCTATGCAGGGGACGTCTATGGCTACACCTTC.

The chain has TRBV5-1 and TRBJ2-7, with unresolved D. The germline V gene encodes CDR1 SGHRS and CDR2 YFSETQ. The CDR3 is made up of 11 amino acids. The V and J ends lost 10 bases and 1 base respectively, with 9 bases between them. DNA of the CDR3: TGCGCCGCCAATTGGTCCTACGAGCAGTACGTC. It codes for CAANWSYEQYV.

The CDR3 nucleotides read TGTGCCAGCAGCCCCGACAGGGTCGAGCAGTACTTC. Translation: CASSPDRVEQYF. The V call is TRBV7-9, the J call TRBJ2-7; 7 nucleotides agree with TRBD1. Germline CDR1 reads SEHNR; CDR2 reads FQNEAQ (reference sequence). This CDR3 region has 12 residues. V lost 5 bases, J lost 6 bases, and 4 bases stayed unmatched.

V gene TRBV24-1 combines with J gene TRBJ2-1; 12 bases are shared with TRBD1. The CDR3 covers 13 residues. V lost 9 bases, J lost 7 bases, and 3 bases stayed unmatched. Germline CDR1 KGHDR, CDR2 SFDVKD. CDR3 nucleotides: TGTGCCACCGGGACAGGGGGCTGGAATGAGCAGTTCTTC. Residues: CATGTGGWNEQFF.

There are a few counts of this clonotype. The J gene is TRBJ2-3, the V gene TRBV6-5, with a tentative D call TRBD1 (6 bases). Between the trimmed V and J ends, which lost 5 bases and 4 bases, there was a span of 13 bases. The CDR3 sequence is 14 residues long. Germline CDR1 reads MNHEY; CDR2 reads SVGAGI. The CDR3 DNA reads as TGTGCCAGCAGTCCTGTACAGGGTTCAGATACGCAGTATTTT. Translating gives CASSPVQGSDTQYF.

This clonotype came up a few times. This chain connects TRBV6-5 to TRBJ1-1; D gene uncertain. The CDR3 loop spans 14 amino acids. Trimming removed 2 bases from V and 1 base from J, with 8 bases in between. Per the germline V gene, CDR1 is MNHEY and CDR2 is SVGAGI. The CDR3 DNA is TGTGCCAGCAGTTACCCAGGTGAGAACACTGAAGCTTTCTTT. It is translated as CASSYPGENTEAFF.

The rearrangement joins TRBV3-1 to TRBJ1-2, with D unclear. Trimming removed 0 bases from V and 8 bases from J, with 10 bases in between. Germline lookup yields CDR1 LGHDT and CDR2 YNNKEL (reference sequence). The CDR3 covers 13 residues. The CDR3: CASSQENAFGYTF. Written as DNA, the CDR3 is TGTGCCAGCAGCCAAGAAAATGCTTTCGGCTACACCTTC.

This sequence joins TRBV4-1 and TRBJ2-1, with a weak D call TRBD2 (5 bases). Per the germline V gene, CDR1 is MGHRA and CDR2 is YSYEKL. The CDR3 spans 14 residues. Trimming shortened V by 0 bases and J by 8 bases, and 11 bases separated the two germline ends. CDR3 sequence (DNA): TGCGCCAGCAGCCAAGATGTAGCCGGGGATGAGCAGTTCTTC. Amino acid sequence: CASSQDVAGDEQFF.

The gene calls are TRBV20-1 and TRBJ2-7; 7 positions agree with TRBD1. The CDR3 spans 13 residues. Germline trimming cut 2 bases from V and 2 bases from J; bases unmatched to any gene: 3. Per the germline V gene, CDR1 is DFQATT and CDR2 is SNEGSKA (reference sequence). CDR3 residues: CSARKGATYEQYV. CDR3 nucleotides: TGCAGTGCTAGAAAGGGGGCCACCTACGAGCAGTACGTC.